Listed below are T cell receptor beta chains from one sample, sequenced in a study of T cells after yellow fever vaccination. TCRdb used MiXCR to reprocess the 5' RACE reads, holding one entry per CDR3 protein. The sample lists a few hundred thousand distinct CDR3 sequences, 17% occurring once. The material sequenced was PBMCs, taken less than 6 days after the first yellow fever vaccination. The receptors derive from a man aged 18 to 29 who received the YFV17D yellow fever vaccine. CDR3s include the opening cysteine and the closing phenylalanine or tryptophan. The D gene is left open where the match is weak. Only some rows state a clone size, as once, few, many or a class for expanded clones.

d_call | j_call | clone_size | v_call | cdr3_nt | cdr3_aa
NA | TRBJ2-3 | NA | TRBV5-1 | TGCGCCAGCAGCCAGATGGATGGAGATACGCAGTATTTT | CASSQMDGDTQYF
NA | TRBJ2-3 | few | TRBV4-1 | TGCGCCAGCAGCCAGGGACCTTACGTGGATACGCAGTATTTT | CASSQGPYVDTQYF
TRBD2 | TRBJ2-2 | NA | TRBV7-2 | TGTGCCAGCAGCTATGTAGGGACTAAAGTTCCCGGGGAGCTGTTTTTT | CASSYVGTKVPGELFF
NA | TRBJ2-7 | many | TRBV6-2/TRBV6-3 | TGTGCCAGCAGTCAAATGTCGCTAGCGAAGGACGAGCAGTACTTC | CASSQMSLAKDEQYF
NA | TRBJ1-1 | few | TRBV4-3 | TGCGCCAGCAGCCAAGCCACGGGACGGAACACTGAAGCTTTCTTT | CASSQATGRNTEAFF
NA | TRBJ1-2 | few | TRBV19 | TGTGCCAGTAGTAGAGAGGCTAACTATGGCTACACCTTC | CASSREANYGYTF
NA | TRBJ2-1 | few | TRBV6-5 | TGTGCCAGCAGTTTCAGCTACTCCTACAATGAGCAGTTCTTC | CASSFSYSYNEQFF
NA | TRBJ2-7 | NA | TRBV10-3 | TGTGCCATCAGTGAGTCCGAGGGGGAGCAGTACTTC | CAISESEGEQYF
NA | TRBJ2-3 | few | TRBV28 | TGTGCCAGCAGTTTAACTCAGGATACGCAGTATTTT | CASSLTQDTQYF
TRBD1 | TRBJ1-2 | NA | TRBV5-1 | TGCGCCAGCAGCTTGCGGGGACAGGACTATGGCTACACCTTC | CASSLRGQDYGYTF
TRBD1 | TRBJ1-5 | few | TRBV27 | TGTGCCAGCAGTACTATCGGGACAGGCAATCAGCCCCAGCATTTT | CASSTIGTGNQPQHF
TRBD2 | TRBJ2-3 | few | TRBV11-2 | TGTGCCAGCAGCCCCGCGGGGGTGTTTACAGATACGCAGTATTTT | CASSPAGVFTDTQYF
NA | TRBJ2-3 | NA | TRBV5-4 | TGTGCCAGCAGCTCCTTTCGGGGCTCACCGGGCCCCAGAGCGGATACGCAGTATTTT | CASSSFRGSPGPRADTQYF
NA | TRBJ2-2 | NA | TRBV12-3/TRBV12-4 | TGTGCCAGCAGTTTTGGTGGGGACCCTGAGAACACCGGGGAGCTGTTTTTT | CASSFGGDPENTGELFF
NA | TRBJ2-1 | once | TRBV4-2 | TGTGCCAGCGGGGAAGACAGGCCCTCCTACAATGAGCAGTTCTTC | CASGEDRPSYNEQFF
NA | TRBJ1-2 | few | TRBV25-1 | TGTGCCAGCAGTGCTCCGGGGAAGGGGGTGGATGGCTACACCTTC | CASSAPGKGVDGYTF